This T cell receptor (beta chain) comes out of a study of blood T cell repertoires in COVID-19. Participant reports of clinical history set cohort assignment. V dropped 5 bases and J dropped 0 bases, with 5 bases sitting between them. This CDR3 region has 13 residues. CDR1 is MNHEY, CDR2 SVGEGT, per germline. Here immunoSEQ multiplex PCR was the method, and the copy in TCRdb shows in-frame clones only, minus some. This sample has 200,000 to 250,000 clones; about 84% occur once, and the top ten carry roughly 1.9%. The sequencing input was PBMCs or T cells enriched from blood (not recorded which). This chain uses TRBV6-2 or TRBV6-3 with TRBJ1-3, with unresolved D. This receptor was identified in a woman in her 50s who had recovered from COVID-19. Here the CDR3 DNA reads TGTGCCAGCAGTCTACGCTCTGGAAACACCATATATTTT. Its translation is CASSLRSGNTIYF.